This paragraph reports one T cell receptor (beta chain). The data belong to a study of blood T cell repertoires in COVID-19. Study-wide context: There were acute and convalescent COVID-19 samples, and they came from the United States, Italy and Spain. T cells, B-cell-depleted T cells, or PBMCs provided the cDNA or gDNA that served as material.

Libraries were prepared by immunoSEQ multiplex PCR; TCRdb keeps only in-frame clonotypes and omits some of them. The table lists 250,000 to 350,000 clones, nearly 90% of them singletons. Participants were aged 18 to 89 years from about two dozen US areas. The CDR3 loop spans 13 amino acids. Germline CDR1 MNHEY, CDR2 SVGAGI. V was cut by 6 bases and J by 6 bases, with 12 bases left in between. The receptor was isolated from a woman aged 18 to 35 with acute COVID-19. Sequenced sample: PBMCs or T cells enriched from blood (not recorded which). V gene TRBV6-5 combines with J gene TRBJ2-1; possibly TRBD2 for D (6 bases). CDR3 bases: TGTGCCAGCAGAACACTAGCTTCCAATGAGCAGTTCTTC. Protein: CASRTLASNEQFF.